This passage covers 4 T cell receptor beta chains from one sample sequenced in a study of metastatic and nonmetastatic thyroid tumors. Not a single patient had been given any form of treatment at any point before undergoing thyroid surgery. Using MiXCR, TCRdb reanalyzed the PCR reads. The sample yields around 25,000 clones, under 30% seen once. Sequencing used blood. These TCRs come from a female donor with papillary thyroid cancer or a benign thyroid nodule (not recorded which). Some clones in this sample may be carry-over from other donors' samples.

V is TRBV28 and J is TRBJ2-1; a possible D gene is TRBD2 (6 bases). Germline loops: CDR1 MDHEN, CDR2 SYDVKM. CDR3 size: 16 residues. The V end lost 4 bases, the J end lost 0 bases, and 13 bases lay between the germline ends. The CDR3, as DNA: TGTGCCAGCAGTTCCACCGGGACTTTCTCCTACAATGAGCAGTTCTTC. Its protein product is CASSSTGTFSYNEQFF.

This clone is categorized as medium-sized. The genes are TRBV6-5 and TRBJ1-2; no clear D. Looked up from germline, CDR1 is MNHEY and CDR2 is SVGAGI. The CDR3 sequence is 15 residues long. Trimming took 2 bases from V and 8 from J, leaving 18 bases between them. CDR3 coding DNA: TGTGCCAGCAGTTACACGACAAAATCCGTAGGGGGCTACACCTTC. It codes for CASSYTTKSVGGYTF.

This clone was detected many times. CDR3 loop: CASSLGDSQETQYF. The CDR3 nucleotides are TGTGCCAGCAGTTTAGGGGATTCCCAAGAGACCCAGTACTTC. The genes are TRBV28 and TRBJ2-5; D is unresolved. This CDR3 spans 14 amino acids. V dropped 2 bases and J dropped 1 base, with 8 bases sitting between them. Germline V lookup: CDR1 MDHEN, CDR2 SYDVKM.

This clone was counted at least ten times. This chain joins TRBV7-8 and TRBJ2-5, with 13 bases identical to TRBD2. The CDR3 contains 20 residues. The junction had 17 bases not matched to a gene; V was cut back by 2 bases and J by 5 bases. The germline gives CDR1 SGHVS, CDR2 FQNEAQ. Written as DNA, the CDR3 is TGTGCCAGCAGCTTATTACTAGCGGGAGGGCCCCTGATTTCGAATGAGACCCAGTACTTC. This translates into CASSLLLAGGPLISNETQYF.